The present TCR beta chain was sequenced within a study of memory CD4+ T cells and cytomegalovirus serostatus. Study-wide findings and caveats: Each of approximately 70 CMV-associated TCRbeta sequences occurred in one to five individuals.

As regards this clone: Its target is unknown.

This CDR3 has 11 residues. Germline-derived CDR1 and CDR2 are LNHDA and SQIVND (reference sequence). Trimming cost V 9 bases and J 4 bases, with 9 bases left between them. Single viable CD3+CD4+CD8-CD45RO+ cells were sorted as the memory CD4+ T cells. Total CD4+ T cells were enriched by CD4 positive selection. In the original analysis: Out-of-frame sequences were removed, leaving 2 million to 2.5 million distinct TCRbeta sequences. Profiling relied on immunoSEQ multiplex PCR, and the TCRdb table lists in-frame clones only, not all of them. The DNA gave D and trimming, while V, J and clone size come from that table. Of around 40,000 clones in the sample, around 79% were seen once.

The V and J genes are TRBV19 and TRBJ1-2; no firm D call. The clonotype was recovered from an adult in good health and CMV-seronegative. Sequences were obtained from memory CD4+ T cells from blood. The CDR3 coding sequence is TGTGCCAGCAGTCCGGGCTATGGCTACACCTTC. This translates into CASSPGYGYTF.